A selection of T cell receptor beta chains follows, all from one sample in a study of blood T cells in healthy people across ages. Each CDR3 protein is one row after TCRdb ran MiXCR on the 5' RACE reads. The sample lists approximately 670,000 distinct CDR3 sequences; roughly 43% were seen once. The specimen was blood. The receptors here all came from an older man in good health. The CDR3 runs from the conserved cysteine through the conserved F or W. D genes are given only for firm matches. Expanded clones get a size class; other rows say once, few or many, or leave the size out.

v_call,j_call,clone_size,d_call,cdr3_aa,cdr3_nt
TRBV5-1,TRBJ2-5,-,TRBD2,CASSLVGGTSGGQETQYF,TGCGCCAGCAGCTTAGTAGGAGGGACTAGCGGTGGCCAAGAGACCCAGTACTTC
TRBV10-3,TRBJ1-6,few,-,CAISGEGLYNSPLHF,TGTGCCATCAGTGGTGAGGGACTGTATAATTCACCCCTCCACTTT
TRBV20-1,TRBJ2-7,few,TRBD1,CSVPQGAGDEQYF,TGCAGTGTTCCCCAGGGGGCGGGCGACGAGCAGTACTTC
TRBV7-9,TRBJ2-1,few,-,CASSLARLNEQFF,TGTGCCAGCAGCTTAGCCCGATTAAATGAGCAGTTCTTC
TRBV20-1,TRBJ2-7,few,TRBD1,CSAKDPGQGLGEQYF,TGCAGTGCTAAAGATCCGGGACAGGGGTTGGGGGAGCAGTACTTC
TRBV6-5,TRBJ1-4,few,-,CASSYTPTNEKLFF,TGTGCCAGCAGTTACACCCCTACTAATGAAAAACTGTTTTTT
TRBV9,TRBJ2-2,-,TRBD2,CASSLGLAGGSGRKTGELFF,TGTGCCAGCAGCCTGGGACTAGCGGGAGGGTCCGGTAGAAAGACCGGGGAGCTGTTTTTT
TRBV24-1,TRBJ2-1,-,-,CATSEDGVVYEQFF,TGTGCCACCAGTGAAGACGGGGTGGTGTATGAGCAGTTCTTC
TRBV7-2,TRBJ2-1,-,TRBD1,CASSKTGVQETQFF,TGTGCCAGCAGCAAGACAGGGGTACAAGAGACCCAGTTCTTC
TRBV7-2,TRBJ2-4,few,TRBD2,CASSLSGRGVREQYF,TGTGCCAGCAGCTTATCTGGTCGGGGGGTGCGGGAGCAGTACTTC
TRBV20-1,TRBJ2-1,-,TRBD2,CNARTSGRYLGSEQFF,TGCAATGCTAGGACTAGCGGGAGGTACTTGGGGAGTGAGCAGTTCTTT
TRBV9,TRBJ2-1,few,TRBD2,CASSSGGRRNNEQFF,TGTGCCAGCAGCTCTGGCGGGAGGCGCAACAATGAGCAGTTCTTC
TRBV7-9,TRBJ2-7,few,-,CASSPRRDSHEQYF,TGTGCCAGCAGCCCCCGCAGGGACTCCCACGAGCAGTACTTC
TRBV27,TRBJ1-1,-,-,CASSFADRGEAFF,TGTGCCAGCAGTTTCGCGGACCGAGGTGAAGCTTTCTTT
TRBV12-3/TRBV12-4,TRBJ2-5,few,-,CASSPAAGTRETQYF,TGTGCCAGCAGTCCGGCCGCAGGTACCCGGGAGACCCAGTACTTC
TRBV28,TRBJ2-4,-,TRBD2,CASSLRTGTSGGEQYF,TGTGCCAGCAGTTTGCGTACCGGGACTAGCGGGGGAGAGCAGTACTTC
TRBV6-5,TRBJ2-5,many,TRBD2,CASSFSSGGAEGETQYF,TGTGCCAGCAGTTTTAGTAGCGGGGGGGCCGAGGGAGAGACCCAGTACTTC
TRBV29-1,TRBJ2-7,-,TRBD1,CSVIGTGGFYEQYF,TGCAGCGTGATCGGGACAGGGGGCTTCTACGAGCAGTACTTC
TRBV3-1,TRBJ2-7,-,TRBD1,CASSLTGTGLYEQYF,TGTGCCAGCAGCCTAACCGGGACAGGGCTATACGAGCAGTACTTC
TRBV29-1,TRBJ2-7,-,TRBD2,CSVENLAGIEQYF,TGCAGCGTTGAAAATCTAGCGGGAATCGAGCAGTACTTC
TRBV6-4,TRBJ2-3,few,TRBD2,CASSVSIGTRSDTQYF,TGTGCCAGCAGTGTTTCAATTGGGACTAGATCAGATACGCAGTATTTT
TRBV5-1,TRBJ2-7,few,-,CASSYRENSYNEQYF,TGCGCCAGCAGCTACCGGGAAAACTCCTACAATGAGCAGTACTTC
TRBV5-1,TRBJ2-5,-,TRBD2,CASSGPTSLGETQYF,TGCGCCAGCAGCGGACCGACTAGCCTTGGAGAGACCCAGTACTTC
TRBV12-3/TRBV12-4,TRBJ2-5,few,-,CASSPGLKYQETQYF,TGTGCCAGCAGTCCCGGTCTAAAGTACCAAGAGACCCAGTACTTC
TRBV12-3/TRBV12-4,TRBJ1-5,-,-,CASSPISSGNNQPQHF,TGTGCCAGCAGTCCTATTAGTTCAGGGAACAATCAGCCCCAGCATTTT
TRBV29-1,TRBJ1-5,few,-,CSVAGMRDQPQHF,TGCAGCGTTGCAGGGATGAGAGATCAGCCCCAGCATTTT
TRBV6-2/TRBV6-3,TRBJ2-4,-,-,CASKTSGAKNIQYF,TGTGCCAGCAAAACGAGCGGGGCCAAAAACATTCAGTACTTC
TRBV12-3/TRBV12-4,TRBJ2-7,-,-,CASTVGLSSYNEQYF,TGTGCCAGCACCGTGGGTTTGTCCTCCTACAATGAGCAGTACTTC
TRBV29-1,TRBJ1-2,-,-,CSVAPTVNADYGYTF,TGCAGCGTTGCCCCGACCGTGAACGCGGACTATGGCTACACCTTC
TRBV20-1,TRBJ2-7,-,TRBD1,CSARGTGSSYEQYF,TGCAGTGCCAGAGGGACAGGGAGCTCCTACGAGCAGTACTTC
TRBV7-2,TRBJ2-1,-,-,CASSLERRGGEQFF,TGTGCCAGCAGCTTAGAAAGGAGGGGTGGTGAGCAGTTCTTC
TRBV7-2,TRBJ2-7,few,-,CASSSGTWEQYF,TGTGCCAGCAGCTCGGGGACCTGGGAGCAGTACTTC
TRBV5-4,TRBJ2-5,-,TRBD2,CASSSPGTSGMYQETQYF,TGTGCCAGCAGCTCCCCTGGGACTAGCGGAATGTACCAAGAGACCCAGTACTTC
TRBV7-3,TRBJ2-7,many,-,CASSLTAGNYEQYF,TGTGCCAGCAGCTTAACGGCAGGGAACTACGAGCAGTACTTC
TRBV7-2,TRBJ2-5,many,TRBD2,CASSLALAGGQETQYF,TGTGCCAGCAGCTTAGCTCTAGCGGGGGGCCAAGAGACCCAGTACTTC
TRBV24-1,TRBJ1-2,once,-,CATRDRANYGYTF,TGTGCCACCAGGGACAGAGCTAACTATGGCTACACCTTC
TRBV29-1,TRBJ1-1,-,-,CSVDRLNTEAFF,TGCAGCGTTGACAGGTTGAACACTGAAGCTTTCTTT
TRBV27,TRBJ2-7,once,-,CAGSSQGTIGSYEQYF,TGTGCCGGCAGTTCCCAGGGGACAATCGGCTCCTACGAGCAGTACTTC
TRBV20-1,TRBJ2-3,few,TRBD1,CSASGGQGRDTQYF,TGCAGTGCTAGTGGTGGACAGGGTCGTGATACGCAGTATTTT
TRBV20-1,TRBJ2-7,-,-,CSARENDVSYEQYF,TGCAGTGCTAGGGAAAACGACGTTTCCTACGAGCAGTACTTC
TRBV27,TRBJ2-1,-,-,CASRHTSSNEQFF,TGTGCCAGCCGCCACACAAGCTCCAATGAGCAGTTCTTC
TRBV6-4,TRBJ2-1,-,-,CASSDSARPHEQFF,TGTGCCAGCAGTGACTCAGCCCGGCCCCATGAGCAGTTCTTC
TRBV27,TRBJ2-1,-,TRBD1,CASSPDRGSYNGQFF,TGTGCCAGCAGCCCGGACAGGGGCTCCTACAATGGGCAGTTCTTC
TRBV7-9,TRBJ1-5,-,-,CASSSHPGTPQHF,TGTGCCAGCAGCTCCCACCCCGGGACACCTCAGCATTTT
TRBV7-2,TRBJ1-5,-,TRBD1,CASSLDGTGYSNQLQHF,TGTGCCAGCAGCTTAGACGGGACAGGTTATAGCAATCAGCTCCAGCATTTT
TRBV20-1,TRBJ2-7,few,-,CSASVGGYEQYF,TGCAGTGCTAGCGTGGGGGGCTACGAGCAGTACTTC
TRBV6-2/TRBV6-3,TRBJ2-1,many,TRBD1,CASSLAGGPYNEQFF,TGCGCCAGCAGCTTGGCAGGGGGCCCCTACAATGAGCAGTTCTTC
TRBV20-1,TRBJ2-5,-,TRBD2,CSARWTSGSQTQYF,TGCAGTGCTAGATGGACTAGCGGGAGTCAGACCCAGTACTTC
TRBV29-1,TRBJ2-1,-,-,CSASSAQETQFF,TGCAGCGCCTCCAGCGCCCAAGAGACCCAGTTCTTC